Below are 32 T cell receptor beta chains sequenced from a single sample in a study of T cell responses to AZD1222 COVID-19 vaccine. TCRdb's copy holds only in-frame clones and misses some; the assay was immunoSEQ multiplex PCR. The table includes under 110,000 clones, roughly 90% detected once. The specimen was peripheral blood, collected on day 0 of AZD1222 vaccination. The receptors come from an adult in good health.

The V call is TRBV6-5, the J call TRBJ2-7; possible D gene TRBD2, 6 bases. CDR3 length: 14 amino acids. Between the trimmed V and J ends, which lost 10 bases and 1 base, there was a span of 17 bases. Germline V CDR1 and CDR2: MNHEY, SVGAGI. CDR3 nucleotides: TGTGCCACGGCCCGTGTAGCGGCTTCCTACGAGCAGTACTTC. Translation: CATARVAASYEQYF.

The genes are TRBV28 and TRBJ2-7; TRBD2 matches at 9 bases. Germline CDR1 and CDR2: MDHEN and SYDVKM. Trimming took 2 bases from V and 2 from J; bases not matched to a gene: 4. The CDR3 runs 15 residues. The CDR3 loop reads CASSLSGRTTYEQYF. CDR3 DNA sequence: TGTGCCAGCAGTTTAAGCGGGAGGACTACCTACGAGCAGTACTTC.

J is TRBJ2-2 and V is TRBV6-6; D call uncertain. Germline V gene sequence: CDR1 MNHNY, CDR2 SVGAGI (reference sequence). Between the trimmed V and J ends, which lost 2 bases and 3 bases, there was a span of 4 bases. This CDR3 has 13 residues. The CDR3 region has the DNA TGTGCCAGCAGTTACCCCTACACCGGGGAGCTGTTTTTT. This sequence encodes CASSYPYTGELFF.

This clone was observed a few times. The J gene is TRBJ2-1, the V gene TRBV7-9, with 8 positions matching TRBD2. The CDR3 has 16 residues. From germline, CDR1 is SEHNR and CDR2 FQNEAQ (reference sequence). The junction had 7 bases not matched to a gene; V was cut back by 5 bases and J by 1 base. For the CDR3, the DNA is TGTGCCAGCAGCCCCTCTAGCGGGCCGTCCTACAATGAGCAGTTCTTC. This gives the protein CASSPSSGPSYNEQFF. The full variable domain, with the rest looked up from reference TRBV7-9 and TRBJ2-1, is DTGVSQNPRHKITKRGQNVTFRCDPISEHNRLYWYRQTLGQGPEFLTYFQNEAQLEKSRLLSDRFSAERPKGSFSTLEIQRTEQGDSAMYLCASSPSSGPSYNEQFFGPGTRLTVL.

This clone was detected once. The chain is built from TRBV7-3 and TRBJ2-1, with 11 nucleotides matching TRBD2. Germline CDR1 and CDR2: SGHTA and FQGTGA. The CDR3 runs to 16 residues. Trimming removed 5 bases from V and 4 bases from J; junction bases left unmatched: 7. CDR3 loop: CASSLNSGRGYNEQFF. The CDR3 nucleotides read TGTGCCAGCAGCCTAAATAGCGGGAGGGGTTACAATGAGCAGTTCTTC.

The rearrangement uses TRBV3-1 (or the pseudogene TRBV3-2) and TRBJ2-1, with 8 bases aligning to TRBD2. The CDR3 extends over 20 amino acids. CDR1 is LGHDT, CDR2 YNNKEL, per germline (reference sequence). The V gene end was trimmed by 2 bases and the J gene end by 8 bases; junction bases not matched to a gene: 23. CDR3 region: CASSQQGSQREKLFWYEQFF. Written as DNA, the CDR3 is TGTGCCAGCAGCCAACAGGGCTCCCAGCGGGAGAAGCTGTTTTGGTATGAGCAGTTCTTC.

The CDR3 reads CASSPTGPYEQYF. The CDR3 DNA reads TGTGCCAGCAGCCCGACAGGTCCCTACGAGCAGTACTTC. The rearrangement joins TRBV11-3 to TRBJ2-7; D possibly corresponds to TRBD1 (6 bases). The CDR3 has 13 residues. V was pared by 5 bases and J by 2 bases, with 10 bases between. Germline V gives CDR1 SGHNT, CDR2 YENEEA. Using reference TRBV11-3 and TRBJ2-7 for the parts outside the CDR3, the full variable domain is EAGVVQSPRYKIIEKKQPVAFWCNPISGHNTLYWYLQNLGQGPELLIRYENEEAVDDSQLPKDRFSAERLKGVDSTLKIQPAELGDSAVYLCASSPTGPYEQYFGPGTRLTVT.

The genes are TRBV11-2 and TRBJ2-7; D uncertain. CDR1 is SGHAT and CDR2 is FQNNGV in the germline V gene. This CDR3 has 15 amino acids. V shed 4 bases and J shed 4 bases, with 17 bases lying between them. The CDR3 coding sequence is TGTGCCAGCAGCTCAAGCGCCGGGCTGGCGTACGAGCAGTACTTC. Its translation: CASSSSAGLAYEQYF.

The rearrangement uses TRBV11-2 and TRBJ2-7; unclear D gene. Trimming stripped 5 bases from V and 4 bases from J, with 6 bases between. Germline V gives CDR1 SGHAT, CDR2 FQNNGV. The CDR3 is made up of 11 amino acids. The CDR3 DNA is TGTGCCAGCAGCCCATATTACGAGCAGTACTTC. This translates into CASSPYYEQYF.

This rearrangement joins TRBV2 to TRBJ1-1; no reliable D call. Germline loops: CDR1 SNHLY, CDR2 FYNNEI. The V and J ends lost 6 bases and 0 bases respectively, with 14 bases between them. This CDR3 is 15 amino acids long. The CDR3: CASRIEGSMNTEAFF. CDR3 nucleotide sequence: TGTGCCAGCAGAATCGAGGGATCCATGAACACTGAAGCTTTCTTT.

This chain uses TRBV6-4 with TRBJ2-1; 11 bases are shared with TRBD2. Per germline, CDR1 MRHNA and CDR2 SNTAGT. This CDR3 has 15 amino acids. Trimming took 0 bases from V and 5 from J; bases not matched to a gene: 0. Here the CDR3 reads CASSDSTSGNNEQFF. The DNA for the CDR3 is TGTGCCAGCAGTGACTCGACTAGCGGGAACAATGAGCAGTTCTTC.

The chain's CDR3 is CASSPAASSYNEQFF. As DNA, the CDR3 is TGCGCCAGCAGCCCCGCTGCGAGCTCCTACAATGAGCAGTTCTTC. The V gene is TRBV5-1, the J gene TRBJ2-1; unclear D gene. Germline CDR1 SGHRS, CDR2 YFSETQ. Trimming stripped 4 bases from V and 0 bases from J, with 11 bases between. This CDR3 has 15 residues. Together with reference TRBV5-1 and TRBJ2-1, the CDR3 gives the full variable domain: KAGVTQTPRYLIKTRGQQVTLSCSPISGHRSVSWYQQTPGQGLQFLFEYFSETQRNKGNFPGRFSGRQFSNSRSEMNVSTLELGDSALYLCASSPAASSYNEQFFGPGTRLTVL.

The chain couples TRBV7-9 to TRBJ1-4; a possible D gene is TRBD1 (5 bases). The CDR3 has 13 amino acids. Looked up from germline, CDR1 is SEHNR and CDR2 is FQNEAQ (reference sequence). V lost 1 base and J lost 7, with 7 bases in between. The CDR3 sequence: CASSLGGIEKLFF. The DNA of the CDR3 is TGTGCCAGCAGCTTAGGGGGCATTGAAAAACTGTTTTTT.

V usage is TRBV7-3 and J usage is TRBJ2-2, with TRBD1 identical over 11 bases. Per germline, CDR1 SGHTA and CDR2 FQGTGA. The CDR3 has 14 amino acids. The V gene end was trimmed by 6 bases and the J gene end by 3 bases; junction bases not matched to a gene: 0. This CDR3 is CASRGQGDTGELFF. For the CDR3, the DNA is TGTGCCAGCAGGGGACAGGGGGACACCGGGGAGCTGTTTTTT.

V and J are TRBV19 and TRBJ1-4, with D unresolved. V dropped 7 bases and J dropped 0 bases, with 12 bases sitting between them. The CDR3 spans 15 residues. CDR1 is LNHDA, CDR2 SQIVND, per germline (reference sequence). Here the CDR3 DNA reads TGTGCCAGTACCCCCTCGTGGTCAACTAATGAAAAACTGTTTTTT. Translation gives CASTPSWSTNEKLFF.

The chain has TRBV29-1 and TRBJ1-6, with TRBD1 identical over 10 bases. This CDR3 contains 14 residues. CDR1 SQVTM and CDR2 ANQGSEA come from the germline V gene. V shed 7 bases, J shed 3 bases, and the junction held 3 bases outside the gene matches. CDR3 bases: TGCAGCGCCCGGACAGGGGGCTATAATTCACCCCTCCACTTT. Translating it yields CSARTGGYNSPLHF.

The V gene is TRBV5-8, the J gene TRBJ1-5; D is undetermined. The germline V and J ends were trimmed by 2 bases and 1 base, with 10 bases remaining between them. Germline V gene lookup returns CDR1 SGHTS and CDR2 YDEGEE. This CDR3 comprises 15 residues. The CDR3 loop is CASSFSGLSNQPQHF. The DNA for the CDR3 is TGTGCCAGCAGCTTTTCCGGACTCAGCAATCAGCCCCAGCATTTT.

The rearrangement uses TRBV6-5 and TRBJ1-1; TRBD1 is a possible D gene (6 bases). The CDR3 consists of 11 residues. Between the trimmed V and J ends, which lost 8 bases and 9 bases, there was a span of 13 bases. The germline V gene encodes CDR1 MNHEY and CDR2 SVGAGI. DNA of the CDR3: TGTGCCAGCTGGGGGGGGCCCAAAGCTTTCTTT. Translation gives CASWGGPKAFF.

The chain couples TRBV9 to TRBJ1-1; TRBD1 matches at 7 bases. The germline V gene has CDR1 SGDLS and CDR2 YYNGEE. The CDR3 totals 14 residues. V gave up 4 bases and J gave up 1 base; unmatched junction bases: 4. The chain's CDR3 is CASSSDRKNTEAFF. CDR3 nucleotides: TGTGCCAGCAGCTCGGACAGGAAGAACACTGAAGCTTTCTTT.

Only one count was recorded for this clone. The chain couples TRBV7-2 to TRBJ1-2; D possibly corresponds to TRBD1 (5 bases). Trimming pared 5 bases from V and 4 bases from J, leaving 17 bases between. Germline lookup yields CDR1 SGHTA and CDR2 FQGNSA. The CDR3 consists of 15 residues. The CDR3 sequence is CASSRPGLLVYGYTF. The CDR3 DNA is TGTGCCAGCAGCCGTCCGGGACTCCTAGTCTATGGCTACACCTTC.

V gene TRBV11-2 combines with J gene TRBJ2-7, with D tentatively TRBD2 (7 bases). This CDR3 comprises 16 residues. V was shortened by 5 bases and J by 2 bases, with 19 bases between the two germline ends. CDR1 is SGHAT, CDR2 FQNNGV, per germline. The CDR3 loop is CASSPGGRTAPYEQYF. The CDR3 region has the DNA TGTGCCAGCAGCCCGGGAGGTAGGACAGCGCCCTACGAGCAGTACTTC.

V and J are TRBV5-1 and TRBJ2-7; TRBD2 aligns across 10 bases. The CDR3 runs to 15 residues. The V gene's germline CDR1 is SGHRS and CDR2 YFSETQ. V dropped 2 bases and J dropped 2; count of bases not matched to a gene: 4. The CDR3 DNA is TGCGCCAGCAGCTTTCCGAGCGGGAGGGCCTACGAGCAGTACTTC. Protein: CASSFPSGRAYEQYF.

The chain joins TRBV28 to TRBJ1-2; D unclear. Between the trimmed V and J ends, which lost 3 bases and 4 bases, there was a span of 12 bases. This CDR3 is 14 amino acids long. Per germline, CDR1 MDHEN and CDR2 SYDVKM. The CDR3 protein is CASSLTQRTYGYTF. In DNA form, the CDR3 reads TGTGCCAGCAGTTTGACCCAGAGAACCTATGGCTACACCTTC.

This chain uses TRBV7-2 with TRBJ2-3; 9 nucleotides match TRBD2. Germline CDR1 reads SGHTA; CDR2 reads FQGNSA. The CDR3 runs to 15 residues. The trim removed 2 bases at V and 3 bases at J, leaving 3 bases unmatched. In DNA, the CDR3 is TGTGCCAGCAGCTTAAGTAGCGGGAGTACAGATACGCAGTATTTT. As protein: CASSLSSGSTDTQYF.

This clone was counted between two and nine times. This CDR3 is CASSSLGPSSTGELFF. CDR3 in DNA: TGTGCCAGCAGTTCATTGGGACCCTCTTCCACCGGGGAGCTGTTTTTT. The chain couples TRBV28 to TRBJ2-2; tentatively, D is TRBD1 or TRBD2 (5 bases each). The CDR3 length is 16 residues. Looked up from germline, CDR1 is MDHEN and CDR2 is SYDVKM. V was pared by 4 bases and J by 4 bases, with 16 bases between.

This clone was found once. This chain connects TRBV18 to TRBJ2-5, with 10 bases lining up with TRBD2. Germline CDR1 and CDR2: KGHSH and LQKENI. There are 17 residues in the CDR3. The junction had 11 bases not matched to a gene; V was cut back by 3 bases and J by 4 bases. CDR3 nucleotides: TGTGCCAGCTCACCTCAAGGAGCAGCGGGAGGGGGAGAGACCCAGTACTTC. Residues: CASSPQGAAGGGETQYF.

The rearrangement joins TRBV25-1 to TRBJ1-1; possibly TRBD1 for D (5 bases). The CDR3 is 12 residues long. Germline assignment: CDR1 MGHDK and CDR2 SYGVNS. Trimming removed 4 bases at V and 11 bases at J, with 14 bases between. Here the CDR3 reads CASSVGTALAFF. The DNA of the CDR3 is TGTGCCAGCAGTGTTGGGACGGCCTTGGCTTTCTTT.

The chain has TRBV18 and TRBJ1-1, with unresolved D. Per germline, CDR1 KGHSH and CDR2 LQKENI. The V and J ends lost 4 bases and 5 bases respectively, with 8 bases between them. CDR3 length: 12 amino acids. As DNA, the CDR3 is TGTGCCAGCTCACAGCAGGAAACTGAAGCTTTCTTT. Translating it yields CASSQQETEAFF.

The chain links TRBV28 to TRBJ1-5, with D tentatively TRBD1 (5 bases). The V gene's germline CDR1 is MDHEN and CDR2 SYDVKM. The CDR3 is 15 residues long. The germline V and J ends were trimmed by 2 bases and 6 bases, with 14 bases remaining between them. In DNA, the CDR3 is TGTGCCAGCAGTTTAGGATGGGGGAAGGGTCAGCCCCAGCATTTT. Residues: CASSLGWGKGQPQHF.

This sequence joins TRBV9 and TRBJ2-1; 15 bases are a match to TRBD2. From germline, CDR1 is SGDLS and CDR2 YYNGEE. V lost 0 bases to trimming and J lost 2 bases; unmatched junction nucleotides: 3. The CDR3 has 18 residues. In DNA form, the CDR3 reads TGTGCCAGCAGCGTAGGGACTAGCGGGAGGGAAGCCTACAATGAGCAGTTCTTC. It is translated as CASSVGTSGREAYNEQFF.

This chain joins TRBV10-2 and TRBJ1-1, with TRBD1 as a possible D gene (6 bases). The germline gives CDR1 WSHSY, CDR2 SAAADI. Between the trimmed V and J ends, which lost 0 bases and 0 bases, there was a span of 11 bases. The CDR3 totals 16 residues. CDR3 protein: CASSESRGGLNTEAFF. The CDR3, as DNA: TGCGCCAGCAGTGAGTCTAGGGGGGGTTTGAACACTGAAGCTTTCTTT.

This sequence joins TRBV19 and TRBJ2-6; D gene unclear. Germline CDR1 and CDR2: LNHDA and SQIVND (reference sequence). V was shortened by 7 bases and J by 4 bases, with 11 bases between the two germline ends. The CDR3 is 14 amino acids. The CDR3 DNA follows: TGTGCCAGTACTACCCAGGCAGGGGCCAACGTCCTGACTTTC. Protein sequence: CASTTQAGANVLTF.